A single T cell receptor beta chain is shown here with its context. Its antigen is not identified. Germline loops: CDR1 SNHLY, CDR2 FYNNEI. This CDR3 spans 15 amino acids. Trimming at V came to 3 bases and at J to 4 bases, leaving 4 bases not matched to a gene. The sample originates from a study of cytomegalovirus exposure and HLA in healthy donors. Study results and limitations: The classifier reportedly diagnosed cytomegalovirus status with high sensitivity and specificity. For most subjects, TCR beta sequences were reported to predict HLA-A and HLA-B alleles with accuracy. Per a later analysis, approximately 16,000 TCR beta sequences showed association with HLA alleles at 0.05 false discovery rate.

Healthy bone marrow donors supplied every sample. PCR used 60 Vbeta primers and 13 Jbeta primers. TCRdb's table, derived via immunoSEQ multiplex PCR, lists solely in-frame clones and lacks some. The sample has about 190,000 clones, just under 80% seen once. Input material: PBMCs. The genes are TRBV2 and TRBJ2-1; TRBD2 agrees at 9 bases. The source of this sequence is a woman aged 25 to 45 in good health and CMV-seropositive. CDR3 sequence: CASSELAGQYNEQFF. As DNA, the CDR3 is TGTGCCAGCAGTGAGCTAGCGGGGCAATACAATGAGCAGTTCTTC.